The T cell receptor (beta chain) under discussion was sequenced for a study of blood T cell repertoires in COVID-19. On the study more broadly: Sample material is recorded as cDNA or gDNA derived from T cells, B-cell-depleted T cells, or PBMCs.

Data came from immunoSEQ multiplex PCR; TCRdb stores just in-frame clones and leaves some out. The sample gives about 210,000 clones, 84% of which show up once; 6% to 8.5% is in the top ten. Germline V gene data show CDR1 as LNHDA and CDR2 as SQIVND (reference sequence). The CDR3 length is 15 residues. V lost 6 bases and J lost 10; bases outside the gene matches: 10. This TCR was sampled from a woman aged 45 to 65 with active or convalescent COVID-19. This chain links TRBV19 with TRBJ2-1; 12 nucleotides match TRBD2. What was sequenced was peripheral blood. In nucleotides, the CDR3 is TGTGCCAGTAGAGCTAGCGGGGGGGCCGTATGGGAGCAGTTCTTC. As protein: CASRASGGAVWEQFF.